This is a list of T cell receptor beta chains from one sample in a study of circulating and synovial CD4+ cells in juvenile arthritis. Profiling relied on immunoSEQ multiplex PCR, and the TCRdb table lists in-frame clones only, not all of them. The sample lists 35,000 or so clones; over 90% were seen once. Sequenced material: CD4+ T cells from blood. These receptors were collected from a human donor with juvenile idiopathic arthritis. Both conserved end residues are part of each CDR3. The order of the fields is J gene, V gene, clone size, D gene, CDR3 protein, CDR3 DNA. The D gene is left open where the match is weak. The listing skips clone size in some rows; elsewhere it reads once, few, many or a size class.

j_gene: TRBJ2-1; v_gene: TRBV4-2; abundance: .; d_gene: .; CDR3aa: CASSQALRQFNPNEQFF; CDR3nt: TGTGCCAGCAGCCAAGCCCTGCGGCAATTCAATCCCAATGAGCAGTTCTTC
j_gene: TRBJ2-7; v_gene: TRBV5-1; abundance: .; d_gene: TRBD2; CDR3aa: CASSLIGGGSSYEQYF; CDR3nt: TGCGCCAGCAGCTTGATTGGGGGGGGGAGCTCCTACGAGCAGTACTTC
j_gene: TRBJ1-2; v_gene: TRBV4-2; abundance: .; d_gene: .; CDR3aa: CASSQDRAYGYTF; CDR3nt: TGTGCCAGCAGCCAAGACAGGGCCTATGGCTACACCTTC
j_gene: TRBJ1-4; v_gene: TRBV6-6; abundance: few; d_gene: .; CDR3aa: CASTLTGSNEKLFF; CDR3nt: TGTGCCAGCACCTTAACCGGGTCTAATGAAAAACTGTTTTTT
j_gene: TRBJ1-2; v_gene: TRBV19; abundance: .; d_gene: TRBD1; CDR3aa: CASMRGQDGDGYTF; CDR3nt: TGTGCCAGTATGCGGGGACAGGATGGTGACGGCTACACCTTC
j_gene: TRBJ2-2; v_gene: TRBV9; abundance: .; d_gene: TRBD2; CDR3aa: CASSVGGIDTGELFF; CDR3nt: TGTGCCAGCAGCGTCGGGGGGATAGACACCGGGGAGCTGTTTTTT
j_gene: TRBJ2-7; v_gene: TRBV28; abundance: .; d_gene: .; CDR3aa: CASFGRGGLEQYF; CDR3nt: TGTGCCTCTTTCGGCAGGGGCGGACTCGAGCAGTACTTC
j_gene: TRBJ2-7; v_gene: TRBV11-2; abundance: .; d_gene: .; CDR3aa: CASSSGGRGTEQYF; CDR3nt: TGTGCCAGCAGCTCCGGGGGGCGGGGGACCGAGCAGTACTTC
j_gene: TRBJ2-7; v_gene: TRBV18; abundance: .; d_gene: .; CDR3aa: CASSPGLEFYEQYF; CDR3nt: TGTGCCAGCTCACCAGGACTGGAGTTTTACGAGCAGTACTTC
j_gene: TRBJ2-3; v_gene: TRBV7-2; abundance: .; d_gene: TRBD2; CDR3aa: CASSLQRGPDTQYF; CDR3nt: TGTGCCAGCAGCTTGCAGCGGGGGCCAGATACGCAGTATTTT
j_gene: TRBJ2-6; v_gene: TRBV19; abundance: .; d_gene: .; CDR3aa: CASSITFFRLLDSGANVLTF; CDR3nt: TGTGCCAGTAGTATCACCTTCTTCCGATTACTCGACTCTGGGGCCAACGTCCTGACTTTC
j_gene: TRBJ2-7; v_gene: TRBV10-2; abundance: .; d_gene: TRBD2; CDR3aa: CASRGSTGEGLEQYF; CDR3nt: TGCGCCAGCAGGGGTTCCACGGGGGAGGGCTTGGAGCAGTACTTC
j_gene: TRBJ2-7; v_gene: TRBV6-1; abundance: .; d_gene: .; CDR3aa: CASTRTFLYEQYF; CDR3nt: TGTGCCAGCACCCGGACATTTCTATACGAGCAGTACTTC
j_gene: TRBJ1-5; v_gene: TRBV9; abundance: .; d_gene: TRBD1; CDR3aa: CASSVGTAYQPQHF; CDR3nt: TGTGCCAGCAGCGTCGGGACAGCCTATCAGCCCCAGCATTTT
j_gene: TRBJ2-3; v_gene: TRBV19; abundance: .; d_gene: TRBD2; CDR3aa: CASRSGGTDTQYF; CDR3nt: TGTGCCAGTAGGAGCGGGGGCACAGATACGCAGTATTTT
j_gene: TRBJ1-5; v_gene: TRBV28; abundance: .; d_gene: .; CDR3aa: CASSFGGPNQPQHF; CDR3nt: TGTGCCAGCAGTTTCGGGGGACCTAATCAGCCCCAGCATTTT
j_gene: TRBJ2-7; v_gene: TRBV2; abundance: .; d_gene: TRBD1; CDR3aa: CASRLGTGYYEQYF; CDR3nt: TGTGCCAGCAGGCTGGGGACAGGGTACTACGAGCAGTACTTC
j_gene: TRBJ1-2; v_gene: TRBV19; abundance: .; d_gene: .; CDR3aa: CASSTEQGVYGYTF; CDR3nt: TGTGCCAGTAGCACTGAACAGGGTGTCTATGGCTACACCTTC
j_gene: TRBJ1-6; v_gene: TRBV11-1; abundance: .; d_gene: .; CDR3aa: CASSLQQANSPLHF; CDR3nt: TGTGCCAGCAGCTTACAACAGGCTAATTCACCCCTCCACTTT
j_gene: TRBJ2-7; v_gene: TRBV7-2; abundance: .; d_gene: .; CDR3aa: CASRLGGASYEQYF; CDR3nt: TGTGCCAGCAGACTGGGGGGGGCATCCTACGAGCAGTACTTC
j_gene: TRBJ1-1; v_gene: TRBV2; abundance: .; d_gene: .; CDR3aa: CASSEAQITEAFF; CDR3nt: TGTGCCAGCAGTGAGGCTCAAATCACTGAAGCTTTCTTT
j_gene: TRBJ1-2; v_gene: TRBV6-6; abundance: .; d_gene: .; CDR3aa: CASMYKGVNYGYTF; CDR3nt: TGTGCCAGCATGTATAAGGGGGTTAACTATGGCTACACCTTC
j_gene: TRBJ1-2; v_gene: TRBV28; abundance: .; d_gene: .; CDR3aa: CASSPMRDYGYTF; CDR3nt: TGTGCCAGCAGTCCGATGCGGGACTATGGCTACACCTTC
j_gene: TRBJ2-7; v_gene: TRBV28; abundance: .; d_gene: TRBD2; CDR3aa: CASLTSGTYEQYF; CDR3nt: TGTGCCAGCCTAACTAGCGGGACTTACGAGCAGTACTTC
j_gene: TRBJ2-1; v_gene: TRBV4-1; abundance: .; d_gene: TRBD2; CDR3aa: CASSQIAGPTNEQFF; CDR3nt: TGCGCCAGCAGCCAAATAGCGGGACCGACAAATGAGCAGTTCTTC
j_gene: TRBJ1-2; v_gene: TRBV5-1; abundance: .; d_gene: .; CDR3aa: CASSDGQTNYGYTF; CDR3nt: TGCGCCAGCAGTGATGGACAGACCAACTATGGCTACACCTTC
j_gene: TRBJ2-4; v_gene: TRBV15; abundance: .; d_gene: TRBD1; CDR3aa: CATSREIGQGQVIQYF; CDR3nt: TGTGCCACCAGCAGAGAAATAGGACAGGGCCAGGTGATTCAGTACTTC
j_gene: TRBJ2-7; v_gene: TRBV5-5; abundance: .; d_gene: TRBD1; CDR3aa: CASSPHSGTGGAEQYF; CDR3nt: TGTGCCAGCAGCCCACATTCCGGGACAGGAGGAGCCGAGCAGTACTTC
j_gene: TRBJ2-3; v_gene: TRBV5-4; abundance: .; d_gene: .; CDR3aa: CASSLGQGGADTQYF; CDR3nt: TGTGCCAGCAGCTTGGGTCAGGGGGGCGCAGATACGCAGTATTTT
j_gene: TRBJ1-4; v_gene: TRBV19; abundance: .; d_gene: .; CDR3aa: CASMRANEKLFF; CDR3nt: TGTGCCAGTATGAGAGCGAATGAAAAACTGTTTTTT
j_gene: TRBJ1-1; v_gene: TRBV10-3; abundance: .; d_gene: .; CDR3aa: CASGTTQGRGTEAFF; CDR3nt: TGTGCCTCAGGGACTACTCAGGGTCGGGGCACTGAAGCTTTCTTT
j_gene: TRBJ2-7; v_gene: TRBV7-2; abundance: .; d_gene: .; CDR3aa: CASSLGTEIYEQYF; CDR3nt: TGTGCCAGCAGCTTAGGGACAGAGATCTACGAGCAGTACTTC
j_gene: TRBJ2-3; v_gene: TRBV5-4; abundance: .; d_gene: .; CDR3aa: CASSLTGGLGDTQYF; CDR3nt: TGTGCCAGCAGCTTAACCGGGGGTTTGGGGGATACGCAGTATTTT